Following are 11 T cell receptor beta chains from one sample sequenced in a study of blood T cell repertoires in COVID-19. Assay used: immunoSEQ multiplex PCR; TCRdb lists only in-frame clones, some missing. The sample yields 250,000 to 350,000 clones, 89% seen once. Sample: peripheral blood. The source is an older woman with acute or convalescent COVID-19.

The rearrangement joins TRBV5-1 to TRBJ1-1; 9 bases agree with TRBD1. This CDR3 is 13 amino acids long. The V and J ends lost 4 bases and 11 bases, in that order; junction bases with no gene match: 9. CDR1 and CDR2 (germline): SGHRS, YFSETQ. As DNA, the CDR3 is TGCGCCAGCAGCGGGGACAGGGCAAACGTCGCTTTCTTT. Translating gives CASSGDRANVAFF.

V and J are TRBV18 and TRBJ1-4; 8 bases match TRBD1. Germline lookup yields CDR1 KGHSH and CDR2 LQKENI. This CDR3 is 15 amino acids long. V lost 3 bases to trimming and J lost 3 bases; unmatched junction nucleotides: 3. CDR3: CASSPDRAANEKLFF. CDR3 coding DNA: TGTGCCAGCTCACCGGACAGGGCGGCTAATGAAAAACTGTTTTTT. Looking up the rest from reference TRBV18 and TRBJ1-4 gives the full variable domain: NAGVMQNPRHLVRRRGQEARLRCSPMKGHSHVYWYRQLPEEGLKFMVYLQKENIIDESGMPKERFSAEFPKEGPSILRIQQVVRGDSAAYFCASSPDRAANEKLFFGSGTQLSVL.

The chain has TRBV19 and TRBJ2-1, with 9 nucleotides matching TRBD2. V dropped 2 bases and J dropped 0; count of bases not matched to a gene: 8. CDR1 is LNHDA and CDR2 is SQIVND in the germline V gene (reference sequence). CDR3 size: 18 residues. The CDR3 DNA sequence: TGTGCCAGTAGTATAAGTCTAGCGGGACCGAGCTCCTACAATGAGCAGTTCTTC. This codes for CASSISLAGPSSYNEQFF.

This sequence joins TRBV5-1 and TRBJ2-5, with TRBD1 as a possible D gene (5 bases). Deletions cut 5 bases from V and 2 bases from J, with 7 bases between. Germline CDR1 and CDR2: SGHRS and YFSETQ. The CDR3 length is 12 residues. The CDR3 coding sequence is TGCGCCAGCAGGGCAGGGCAAGAGACCCAGTACTTC. Translation: CASRAGQETQYF.

The rearrangement joins TRBV18 to TRBJ2-4; D possibly corresponds to TRBD1 (5 bases). Germline V gene lookup returns CDR1 KGHSH and CDR2 LQKENI. The CDR3 spans 11 residues. Trimming cost V 5 bases and J 9 bases, with 8 bases left between them. CDR3 bases: TGTGCCAGCTCATTAGACAGCATTCAGTACTTC. Its translation is CASSLDSIQYF.

J is TRBJ1-3 and V is TRBV5-1; 7 bases fit TRBD1. V lost 2 bases, J lost 0 bases, and 5 bases stayed unmatched. Germline assignment: CDR1 SGHRS and CDR2 YFSETQ. This CDR3 is 16 amino acids long. As DNA, the CDR3 is TGCGCCAGCAGCTTACAGGGGATCGACTCTGGAAACACCATATATTTT. Its protein is CASSLQGIDSGNTIYF.

V gene TRBV11-2 combines with J gene TRBJ2-7; D call uncertain. Trimming pared 5 bases from V and 2 bases from J, leaving 13 bases between. Germline CDR1 and CDR2: SGHAT and FQNNGV. This CDR3 has 14 amino acids. The CDR3, as DNA: TGTGCCAGCAGCCCCAGACACAAAACCTACGAGCAGTACTTC. Amino acids: CASSPRHKTYEQYF.

This clone was seen more than once but under ten times. The chain couples TRBV30 to TRBJ1-5, with D perhaps TRBD1 (5 bases). With 0 bases removed from V and 2 bases from J, the gap between germline ends came to 11 bases. Germline V gene sequence: CDR1 GTSNPN, CDR2 SVGIG (reference sequence). This CDR3 region has 15 residues. The CDR3 reads CAWSVVGGGNQPQHF. Here the CDR3 DNA reads TGTGCCTGGAGTGTAGTCGGAGGGGGCAATCAGCCCCAGCATTTT.

The chain links TRBV12-5 to TRBJ1-2; D call uncertain. This CDR3 is built from 15 residues. Germline loops: CDR1 LGHNT, CDR2 FRNRAP. The ends were cut back, 3 bases at V and 6 bases at J, with 17 bases in the middle. This CDR3 is CASGFASLNRDGYTF. CDR3 nucleotides: TGTGCTAGTGGTTTCGCCTCTCTGAATCGGGATGGCTACACCTTC.

This chain connects TRBV27 to TRBJ2-2; a possible D gene is TRBD2 (5 bases). Trimming removed 2 bases from V and 4 bases from J, with 11 bases in between. Per germline, CDR1 MNHEY and CDR2 SMNVEV (reference sequence). The CDR3 sequence is 15 residues long. The DNA of the CDR3 is TGTGCCAGCAGTTTAACGGGGTTGGCCACCGGGGAGCTGTTTTTT. Its protein is CASSLTGLATGELFF.

The chain joins TRBV10-3 to TRBJ2-4, with TRBD1 identical over 11 bases. With V trimmed by 6 bases and J by 7 bases, 2 bases remained unmatched. CDR1 is ENHRY and CDR2 is SYGVKD in the germline V gene. The CDR3 contains 13 residues. As DNA, the CDR3 is TGTGCCATCAGGGGGACAGGGGGGAACATTCAGTACTTC. Translation gives CAIRGTGGNIQYF.